The T cell receptor beta chain under discussion was sequenced for a study of cytomegalovirus exposure and HLA in healthy donors (dated by TCRdb to about 2017). Concerning the study at large: A later analysis indicated that the roughly 120 validation repertoires were generated on the platform also employed for the approximately 670 repertoires of the first cohort. High-throughput TCR immunosequencing, statistical association of individual TCRs with disease status, and machine learning were combined to predict cytomegalovirus infection status. Besides the first cohort of more than 650 subjects, a separate validation cohort made up of 90 to 150 different subjects was used. The aim of the study was to test whether cataloging public T cell receptors could identify signatures of past pathogen exposure. Results the study describes overall, beyond this receptor: The authors suggested that the approach could potentially be extended to other disease states and immunological phenotypes. In vitro tests confirmed that a few of the cytomegalovirus-associated TCR beta chains recognize cytomegalovirus antigens. In both the original and validation cohorts, the classifier was reported to diagnose cytomegalovirus status with high specificity and sensitivity. In the study, approximately 160 TCR beta chains were listed as associated with cytomegalovirus. In a later analysis, TCRs clustered in the first cohort were found to also tend to co-occur in the 110 or so validation repertoires, with around 94% of cluster scores above 0. All 120 or so repertoires were used to score co-occurrence in the validation cohort in a later analysis, because that analysis had no HLA typing for the cohort. Most TCR sequences were observed very rarely across donors, whereas some public TCRs were present in many individuals.

The germline V gene (reference sequence) sets CDR1 to SEHNR and CDR2 to FQNEAQ. The CDR3 covers 15 residues, taking in both the cysteine and the phenylalanine. Only the CDR3 DNA stays, 45 bases, in frame from base 1. V is pruned by 5 bases and J by 7 bases, leaving 11 bases of the junction without a gene match. Donors formed part of the validation cohort, which comprised 120 or so subjects and was distinct from the first cohort of under 800 subjects. A word on this clone: What antigen it recognizes has not been identified. Base qualities are not provided; no much larger clone lies one nucleotide away.

Library preparation used the immunoSEQ multiplex PCR assay. The study's processing was this. To diagnose cytomegalovirus status from the catalog of TCR beta chain sequences, a statistical classification framework was built. TCRdb holds this immuneACCESS table with in-frame rearrangements only. Some clones are missing; in checked studies, unresolved V genes explain under half, and the rest has no known cause. V, J and clone size reflect that table, while D and trimming were determined from the DNA. In all, the sample holds some 110,000 clones, and 70% to 90% of those were seen once. In total, the top ten clones hold about 1.7% of the sample.

Recombination joined TRBV7-9 with TRBJ1-2; 9 of the junction bases match TRBD1. This sequence originates from a man in his late teens or twenties in good health and CMV-seronegative. The sequenced material came from PBMCs. The CDR3 reads as follows: CASSPAGTGKGGYTF. The sequence in DNA is TGTGCCAGCAGCCCCGCCGGGACAGGGAAGGGTGGCTACACCTTC.